The source of this T cell receptor (beta chain) is a study of blood T cell repertoires in COVID-19. The study counted Cohort 3 donors as recovered given two negative PCRs, clearance, or symptom resolution. Methods used by the authors: Scientists estimated how many nucleated cells there were by amplifying reference gene primers. Assay used: immunoSEQ multiplex PCR; TCRdb lists only in-frame clones, some missing. V and J calls and clone size are as listed in that table; D and trimming were resolved from the DNA. This sample has some 300,000 clones, with about nine tenths found just once. The sample was PBMCs or T cells enriched from blood (not recorded which). This TCR was sampled from a young woman who had recovered from COVID-19.

As DNA, the CDR3 is TGTGCCAGCTCACCTGGACAGGGGGAGTACGAGCAGTACTTC. Translated, it gives CASSPGQGEYEQYF. The chain is built from TRBV18 and TRBJ2-7, with TRBD1 identical over 10 bases. V trimming: 3 bases; J trimming: 4 bases; junction bases outside the gene matches: 3. The germline V gene encodes CDR1 KGHSH and CDR2 LQKENI. CDR3 size: 14 residues. The variable domain in full, with the rest retrieved from reference TRBV18 and TRBJ2-7, is NAGVMQNPRHLVRRRGQEARLRCSPMKGHSHVYWYRQLPEEGLKFMVYLQKENIIDESGMPKERFSAEFPKEGPSILRIQQVVRGDSAAYFCASSPGQGEYEQYFGPGTRLTVT.